A selection of T cell receptor beta chains follows, all from one sample in a study of identical twins. Each CDR3 protein is one row after TCRdb ran MiXCR on the 5' RACE reads. The table lists 750,000 to 950,000 distinct CDR3 sequences, over 9% of them singletons. The same data also contributed to another study, on yellow fever vaccine responses in identical twins.

Source material: PBMCs. Receptors were obtained from a woman aged 18 to 35 in good health. Both conserved end residues are part of each CDR3. A D gene is named only where the DNA matches it firmly. Rows may omit the clone size; those that give it use once, few, many or a size class.

CDR3nt: TGCGCCAGCAGTGAGGGGACTAGCAACCGAGAGACCCAGTACTTC
CDR3aa: CASSEGTSNRETQYF
v_gene: TRBV10-1
abundance: NA
d_gene: TRBD2
len: 15
j_gene: TRBJ2-5

CDR3nt: TGTGCCATCGGGAGGGGGAACACTGAAGCTTTCTTT
CDR3aa: CAIGRGNTEAFF
v_gene: TRBV10-3
abundance: NA
d_gene: NA
len: 12
j_gene: TRBJ1-1

CDR3nt: TGTGCCAGCAGTTTAGAAGGGGCGGGAACGACTGAAGCTTTCTTT
CDR3aa: CASSLEGAGTTEAFF
v_gene: TRBV12-3/TRBV12-4
abundance: few
d_gene: NA
len: 15
j_gene: TRBJ1-1

CDR3nt: TGTGCCAGCAGCCCACTGGTAGCGGGAGGAGGTAATGAGCAGTTCTTC
CDR3aa: CASSPLVAGGGNEQFF
v_gene: TRBV7-3
abundance: NA
d_gene: TRBD2
len: 16
j_gene: TRBJ2-1

CDR3nt: TGTGCCAGCAGTCGCGTAGTCAGTAGCGGGTACGAGCAGTACTTC
CDR3aa: CASSRVVSSGYEQYF
v_gene: TRBV7-2
abundance: NA
d_gene: TRBD2
len: 15
j_gene: TRBJ2-7

CDR3nt: TGTGCCAGCAGCTCAAATCACGTGAATCAGCCCCAGCATTTT
CDR3aa: CASSSNHVNQPQHF
v_gene: TRBV7-8
abundance: many
d_gene: NA
len: 14
j_gene: TRBJ1-5

CDR3nt: TGCGCCAGCAGCCCCCACGGGGCCCCTCAAGAGACCCAGTACTTC
CDR3aa: CASSPHGAPQETQYF
v_gene: TRBV5-1
abundance: few
d_gene: NA
len: 15
j_gene: TRBJ2-5

CDR3nt: TGTGCCAGCAGTTCCGGACTAGCGGGGGGGGGCACAGATACGCAGTATTTT
CDR3aa: CASSSGLAGGGTDTQYF
v_gene: TRBV28
abundance: few
d_gene: TRBD2
len: 17
j_gene: TRBJ2-3

CDR3nt: TGCGCCAGCAGCTGGACAGACACCGGGGAGCTGTTTTTT
CDR3aa: CASSWTDTGELFF
v_gene: TRBV5-1
abundance: few
d_gene: NA
len: 13
j_gene: TRBJ2-2

CDR3nt: TGCAGTGCCTCTAGCGGTACCCTCTACGAGCAGTACTTC
CDR3aa: CSASSGTLYEQYF
v_gene: TRBV20-1
abundance: few
d_gene: TRBD2
len: 13
j_gene: TRBJ2-7

CDR3nt: TGTGCCAGCAGTTTATCTCCCGACAGGGGATTAGGGGAAAAACTGTTTTTT
CDR3aa: CASSLSPDRGLGEKLFF
v_gene: TRBV27
abundance: NA
d_gene: TRBD1
len: 17
j_gene: TRBJ1-4

CDR3nt: TGTGCCAGCAGCGTAGGCACTGGGGATACGCAGTATTTT
CDR3aa: CASSVGTGDTQYF
v_gene: TRBV9
abundance: few
d_gene: NA
len: 13
j_gene: TRBJ2-3

CDR3nt: TGTGCCAGCAGAGCAACAGACAATGAGCAGTTCTTC
CDR3aa: CASRATDNEQFF
v_gene: TRBV7-9
abundance: NA
d_gene: NA
len: 12
j_gene: TRBJ2-1

CDR3nt: TGTGCCAGCAGCCAGCGGGGGGGAATCCACAATGAGCAGTTCTTC
CDR3aa: CASSQRGGIHNEQFF
v_gene: TRBV7-8
abundance: many
d_gene: TRBD2
len: 15
j_gene: TRBJ2-1

CDR3nt: TGCAGTGCTTGGGACAGGGTGGCGCAGCCCCAGCATTTT
CDR3aa: CSAWDRVAQPQHF
v_gene: TRBV20-1
abundance: NA
d_gene: TRBD1
len: 13
j_gene: TRBJ1-5

CDR3nt: TGTGCCAGCAGCCCCGACAGGGGCGAGCAGTACTTC
CDR3aa: CASSPDRGEQYF
v_gene: TRBV7-9
abundance: NA
d_gene: TRBD1
len: 12
j_gene: TRBJ2-7

CDR3nt: TGTGCCACAGCGGCCCTTCCCGGGACAGGGGCCGATCAGCCCCAGCATTTT
CDR3aa: CATAALPGTGADQPQHF
v_gene: TRBV10-3
abundance: many
d_gene: TRBD1
len: 17
j_gene: TRBJ1-5

CDR3nt: TGCGCCAGCAGCCCCGGGGGCGGGGGACAAGAGACCCAGTACTTC
CDR3aa: CASSPGGGGQETQYF
v_gene: TRBV5-1
abundance: few
d_gene: NA
len: 15
j_gene: TRBJ2-5

CDR3nt: TGCAGCTTCCCAGCGGGAGTCTCCTACAATGAGCAGTTCTTC
CDR3aa: CSFPAGVSYNEQFF
v_gene: TRBV29-1
abundance: few
d_gene: TRBD2
len: 14
j_gene: TRBJ2-1

CDR3nt: TGTGCCAGCAGGAAGAGGGCCAGTACAGATACGCAGTATTTT
CDR3aa: CASRKRASTDTQYF
v_gene: TRBV9
abundance: few
d_gene: NA
len: 14
j_gene: TRBJ2-3

CDR3nt: TGCAGTGCTAGAGATAACGGGCCGACAGGGGAGACCCAGTACTTC
CDR3aa: CSARDNGPTGETQYF
v_gene: TRBV20-1
abundance: NA
d_gene: TRBD1
len: 15
j_gene: TRBJ2-5

CDR3nt: TGCAGCTTCTTGTCCCTAGCGGACTCCACAGATACGCAGTATTTT
CDR3aa: CSFLSLADSTDTQYF
v_gene: TRBV29-1
abundance: few
d_gene: TRBD2
len: 15
j_gene: TRBJ2-3

CDR3nt: TGTGCCAGCAGTTACGACAGGGGGCCAGGAAACACCATATATTTT
CDR3aa: CASSYDRGPGNTIYF
v_gene: TRBV6-5
abundance: NA
d_gene: TRBD1
len: 15
j_gene: TRBJ1-3

CDR3nt: TGCAGTGCGCTAACAGGGGGCGCCTCTGAAGCTTTCTTT
CDR3aa: CSALTGGASEAFF
v_gene: TRBV20-1
abundance: few
d_gene: TRBD1
len: 13
j_gene: TRBJ1-1

CDR3nt: TGTGCTAGTGGCACCGGGACTAGCGGGACCTCCTACGAGCAGTACTTC
CDR3aa: CASGTGTSGTSYEQYF
v_gene: TRBV12-5
abundance: few
d_gene: TRBD2
len: 16
j_gene: TRBJ2-7

CDR3nt: TGTGCCAGCAGTGAAGCGCTTCGTAGGGGGAATAGCAATCAGCCCCAGCATTTT
CDR3aa: CASSEALRRGNSNQPQHF
v_gene: TRBV2
abundance: few
d_gene: NA
len: 18
j_gene: TRBJ1-5

CDR3nt: TGTGCCAGCAGGTTAGTCCCACAGGGAATAACTGAAGCTTTCTTT
CDR3aa: CASRLVPQGITEAFF
v_gene: TRBV12-3/TRBV12-4
abundance: many
d_gene: NA
len: 15
j_gene: TRBJ1-1

CDR3nt: TGTGCCAGCAGCTTAGAGCTAACCGCCTACAATGAGCAGTTCTTC
CDR3aa: CASSLELTAYNEQFF
v_gene: TRBV13
abundance: many
d_gene: NA
len: 15
j_gene: TRBJ2-1

CDR3nt: TGTGCCAGCAGTTTAGATGCTGGGGAGGGGAACACTGAAGCTTTCTTT
CDR3aa: CASSLDAGEGNTEAFF
v_gene: TRBV12-3/TRBV12-4
abundance: many
d_gene: NA
len: 16
j_gene: TRBJ1-1

CDR3nt: TGTGCCAGCAGTTTAACGTTGCCGAAAAACATTCAGTACTTC
CDR3aa: CASSLTLPKNIQYF
v_gene: TRBV28
abundance: few
d_gene: NA
len: 14
j_gene: TRBJ2-4

CDR3nt: TGTGCCAGCAGTTTGCCAGACAACCGGGACAGGAGCTCCTACAATGAGCAGTTCTTC
CDR3aa: CASSLPDNRDRSSYNEQFF
v_gene: TRBV27
abundance: NA
d_gene: TRBD1
len: 19
j_gene: TRBJ2-1

CDR3nt: TGCAGCGTTTTCCTTCGACAGGCTCACACTGAAGCTTTCTTT
CDR3aa: CSVFLRQAHTEAFF
v_gene: TRBV29-1
abundance: few
d_gene: NA
len: 14
j_gene: TRBJ1-1

CDR3nt: TGTGCCAACAAGAACCCCACAGAAGAGACCCAGTACTTC
CDR3aa: CANKNPTEETQYF
v_gene: TRBV2
abundance: few
d_gene: NA
len: 13
j_gene: TRBJ2-5

CDR3nt: TGCAGCATCGAAGCGGGAGCCCACCCGGAGACCCAGTACTTC
CDR3aa: CSIEAGAHPETQYF
v_gene: TRBV20-1
abundance: few
d_gene: TRBD2
len: 14
j_gene: TRBJ2-5

CDR3nt: TGCAGTGCCCGGACTTGGAGAACAGATACGCAGTATTTT
CDR3aa: CSARTWRTDTQYF
v_gene: TRBV20-1
abundance: few
d_gene: NA
len: 13
j_gene: TRBJ2-3

CDR3nt: TGTGCCAGCTGTATCCAGGCAGGAGAGACCCAGTACTTC
CDR3aa: CASCIQAGETQYF
v_gene: TRBV12-3/TRBV12-4
abundance: few
d_gene: NA
len: 13
j_gene: TRBJ2-5

CDR3nt: TGTGCCAGCAGCCGGACAGGGATTAGAAATCAGCCCCAGCATTTT
CDR3aa: CASSRTGIRNQPQHF
v_gene: TRBV5-5
abundance: few
d_gene: TRBD1
len: 15
j_gene: TRBJ1-5

CDR3nt: TGTGCCAGCAGCGTCTTCCGGGATCAACCGTACAATGAGCAGTTCTTC
CDR3aa: CASSVFRDQPYNEQFF
v_gene: TRBV2
abundance: NA
d_gene: NA
len: 16
j_gene: TRBJ2-1

CDR3nt: TGTGCCAGCAGTCCGGGGGGGAGACTAGCGTCGAGCACAGATACGCAGTATTTT
CDR3aa: CASSPGGRLASSTDTQYF
v_gene: TRBV2
abundance: NA
d_gene: TRBD2
len: 18
j_gene: TRBJ2-3

CDR3nt: TGTGCCAGCAGCGTACTAGCGTTGCATGAGCAGTTCTTC
CDR3aa: CASSVLALHEQFF
v_gene: TRBV7-6
abundance: few
d_gene: TRBD2
len: 13
j_gene: TRBJ2-1

CDR3nt: TGTGCCAGCAGTGAGGCGCGGGAGCAGTACTTC
CDR3aa: CASSEAREQYF
v_gene: TRBV2
abundance: few
d_gene: NA
len: 11
j_gene: TRBJ2-7

CDR3nt: TGCAGTGCTAGAACGGGACAATACCGAAGCTCCTACAATGAGCAGTTCTTC
CDR3aa: CSARTGQYRSSYNEQFF
v_gene: TRBV20-1
abundance: NA
d_gene: NA
len: 17
j_gene: TRBJ2-1

CDR3nt: TGTGCCAGCAGCCTTGGGGATCCTTCCCTAAACACCATATATTTT
CDR3aa: CASSLGDPSLNTIYF
v_gene: TRBV12-3/TRBV12-4
abundance: many
d_gene: NA
len: 15
j_gene: TRBJ1-3

CDR3nt: TGTGCCGGGGCGTACCGGGACAGGGCCTACAATGAGCAGTTCTTC
CDR3aa: CAGAYRDRAYNEQFF
v_gene: TRBV10-3
abundance: few
d_gene: TRBD1
len: 15
j_gene: TRBJ2-1

CDR3nt: TGTGCCAGCAGAGCGGGAGGGTACTATGGCTACACCTTC
CDR3aa: CASRAGGYYGYTF
v_gene: TRBV12-3/TRBV12-4
abundance: NA
d_gene: NA
len: 13
j_gene: TRBJ1-2

CDR3nt: TGTGCCAGCAGTGAATTGGTTCGGGGCTCCTACGAGCAGTACTTC
CDR3aa: CASSELVRGSYEQYF
v_gene: TRBV6-1
abundance: NA
d_gene: NA
len: 15
j_gene: TRBJ2-7

CDR3nt: TGTGCCACTTGGACTAGCCCGAACACCGGGGAGCTGTTTTTT
CDR3aa: CATWTSPNTGELFF
v_gene: TRBV7-2
abundance: many
d_gene: TRBD2
len: 14
j_gene: TRBJ2-2

CDR3nt: TGTGCCAGCACGGGACAGATCAATCAGCCCCAGCATTTT
CDR3aa: CASTGQINQPQHF
v_gene: TRBV28
abundance: few
d_gene: TRBD1
len: 13
j_gene: TRBJ1-5

CDR3nt: TGTGCCAGCAGCGTAGCCCCGACAGACTACGAGCAGTATTTC
CDR3aa: CASSVAPTDYEQYF
v_gene: TRBV9
abundance: NA
d_gene: NA
len: 14
j_gene: TRBJ2-7

CDR3nt: TGCGCCAGCAGCTTGTTCCAGACTAGCGGGAGCACAGATACGCAGTATTTT
CDR3aa: CASSLFQTSGSTDTQYF
v_gene: TRBV5-1
abundance: NA
d_gene: TRBD2
len: 17
j_gene: TRBJ2-3

CDR3nt: TGTGCCAGCAGTTTTGGGGGGGCCCCAGATACGCAGTATTTT
CDR3aa: CASSFGGAPDTQYF
v_gene: TRBV12-3/TRBV12-4
abundance: many
d_gene: NA
len: 14
j_gene: TRBJ2-3

CDR3nt: TGCAGTGCTGATAGCGGTACTAGCACAGATACGCAGTATTTT
CDR3aa: CSADSGTSTDTQYF
v_gene: TRBV20-1
abundance: NA
d_gene: NA
len: 14
j_gene: TRBJ2-3

CDR3nt: TGTGCCACGACGCGTGGGGACTCGAACACTGAAGCTTTCTTT
CDR3aa: CATTRGDSNTEAFF
v_gene: TRBV15
abundance: NA
d_gene: NA
len: 14
j_gene: TRBJ1-1

CDR3nt: TGCGCCGGCAGCTTGAGACAGGGGAACACTGAAGCTTTCTTT
CDR3aa: CAGSLRQGNTEAFF
v_gene: TRBV5-1
abundance: NA
d_gene: TRBD1
len: 14
j_gene: TRBJ1-1